This is a list of T cell receptor beta chains from one sample in a study of neurological immune-mediated disorders. TCRdb reanalysed the 5' RACE reads using MiXCR and keeps one entry per CDR3 protein. In the table there are around 80,000 distinct CDR3 sequences, around 10% of which are singletons. Specimen: PBMCs. The source is a man between 40 and 49 years old in good health. Both conserved end residues are part of each CDR3. Each record gives: clone size, D gene, V gene, J gene, CDR3 DNA, CDR3 protein. A D gene is named only where the DNA matches it firmly. Some rows have no size entry. The others give once, few or many, or a class for an expanded clone.

abundance: many
d_gene: TRBD1
v_gene: TRBV27
j_gene: TRBJ2-7
CDR3nt: TGTGCCAGCAGTTTTTCGCAGGGGGAAGGCGAGCAGTACTTC
CDR3aa: CASSFSQGEGEQYF

abundance: many
d_gene: -
v_gene: TRBV5-1
j_gene: TRBJ2-7
CDR3nt: TGCGCCAGCAGCACTGGAGGACGGGAAAGGGGCGAGCAGTACTTC
CDR3aa: CASSTGGRERGEQYF

abundance: many
d_gene: -
v_gene: TRBV11-2
j_gene: TRBJ2-7
CDR3nt: TGTGCCAGCAGCGCCCAACCCAACTCCTACGAGCAGTACTTC
CDR3aa: CASSAQPNSYEQYF

abundance: many
d_gene: -
v_gene: TRBV10-3
j_gene: TRBJ1-5
CDR3nt: TGTGCCATCTCAGAATATAGCAATCAGCCCCAGCATTTT
CDR3aa: CAISEYSNQPQHF

abundance: many
d_gene: -
v_gene: TRBV5-5
j_gene: TRBJ1-4
CDR3nt: TGTGCCAGCAGCAGTGGTAAAATGGGTGCAACTAATGAAAAACTGTTTTTT
CDR3aa: CASSSGKMGATNEKLFF

abundance: many
d_gene: TRBD2
v_gene: TRBV28
j_gene: TRBJ2-3
CDR3nt: TGTGCCAGCAGTTTTCCCTTAGCGGGGACCCCAGATACGCAGTATTTT
CDR3aa: CASSFPLAGTPDTQYF

abundance: many
d_gene: -
v_gene: TRBV5-5
j_gene: TRBJ2-7
CDR3nt: TGTGCCAGCAGCTTGGATATGGGGGTGAGCTCCTACGAGCAGTACTTC
CDR3aa: CASSLDMGVSSYEQYF

abundance: many
d_gene: -
v_gene: TRBV7-2
j_gene: TRBJ1-2
CDR3nt: TGTGCCAGCAGCGAGACAGGCACACTAGTCTTCACCTTC
CDR3aa: CASSETGTLVFTF

abundance: many
d_gene: -
v_gene: TRBV5-1
j_gene: TRBJ2-1
CDR3nt: TGCGCCAGCAGCTTGGGACCCTCTGGCTTCACCGTCAAGGACAATGAGCAGTTCTTC
CDR3aa: CASSLGPSGFTVKDNEQFF

abundance: -
d_gene: -
v_gene: TRBV7-9
j_gene: TRBJ1-1
CDR3nt: TGTGCCAGCAGCTTCGTAGGGACGAATGAAGCTTTCTTT
CDR3aa: CASSFVGTNEAFF

abundance: -
d_gene: TRBD1
v_gene: TRBV11-2
j_gene: TRBJ1-4
CDR3nt: TGTGCCCTCAGCTTCTCTTCGACAGGGCACGAAAAACTGTTTTTT
CDR3aa: CALSFSSTGHEKLFF

abundance: many
d_gene: -
v_gene: TRBV5-1
j_gene: TRBJ1-5
CDR3nt: TGCGCCAGCAGGTTGAACCCTAGCAATCAGCCCCAGCATTTT
CDR3aa: CASRLNPSNQPQHF

abundance: few
d_gene: -
v_gene: TRBV4-1
j_gene: TRBJ2-7
CDR3nt: TGCGCCAGCAGCCAAGAGAACCGAGAGTTCTACGAGCAGTACTTC
CDR3aa: CASSQENREFYEQYF

abundance: many
d_gene: -
v_gene: TRBV5-6
j_gene: TRBJ1-2
CDR3nt: TGTGCCAGCAGCCCGAACACCTTCTCTTCCTATGGCTACACCTTC
CDR3aa: CASSPNTFSSYGYTF

abundance: many
d_gene: -
v_gene: TRBV7-9
j_gene: TRBJ2-2
CDR3nt: TGTGCCAGCAGTGAGGATTACACCGGGGAGCTGTTTTTT
CDR3aa: CASSEDYTGELFF

abundance: many
d_gene: -
v_gene: TRBV7-7
j_gene: TRBJ2-2
CDR3nt: TGTGCTAGCAGCTTAGAGCGGGCCGGGGAGCTGTTTTTT
CDR3aa: CASSLERAGELFF

abundance: many
d_gene: -
v_gene: TRBV7-9
j_gene: TRBJ2-7
CDR3nt: TGTGCCAGCAGGACATCCGGGGCCACCTACGAGCAGTACTTC
CDR3aa: CASRTSGATYEQYF

abundance: -
d_gene: -
v_gene: TRBV6-5
j_gene: TRBJ2-7
CDR3nt: TGTGCCAGCAGTTACTCGACGGGTGGTCCCTACGAGCAGTACTTC
CDR3aa: CASSYSTGGPYEQYF

abundance: many
d_gene: -
v_gene: TRBV12-3/TRBV12-4
j_gene: TRBJ2-2
CDR3nt: TGTGCCAGCAGTTTGGGGACCGGGGAGCTGTTTTTT
CDR3aa: CASSLGTGELFF

abundance: many
d_gene: -
v_gene: TRBV21-1
j_gene: TRBJ1-2
CDR3nt: TGTGCCAGCAGCAACTCGGGTCTTAGAGGGAGGAACTATGGCTACACCTTC
CDR3aa: CASSNSGLRGRNYGYTF

abundance: many
d_gene: -
v_gene: TRBV5-6
j_gene: TRBJ2-7
CDR3nt: TGTGCCAGCAGCCGGGGGAGCTACGAGCAGTACTTC
CDR3aa: CASSRGSYEQYF

abundance: many
d_gene: TRBD1
v_gene: TRBV12-3/TRBV12-4
j_gene: TRBJ1-2
CDR3nt: TGTGCCAGCTTCATCCCAGGGGGGGGCTACACCTTC
CDR3aa: CASFIPGGGYTF

abundance: many
d_gene: TRBD2
v_gene: TRBV5-1
j_gene: TRBJ2-1
CDR3nt: TGCGCCAGCAGCTCGGGACTAATTAGCAATGAGCAGTTCTTC
CDR3aa: CASSSGLISNEQFF

abundance: many
d_gene: -
v_gene: TRBV9
j_gene: TRBJ1-5
CDR3nt: TGTGCCAGCAGCGTAGAACCGGATAATCAGCCCCAGCATTTT
CDR3aa: CASSVEPDNQPQHF

abundance: many
d_gene: -
v_gene: TRBV20-1
j_gene: TRBJ2-3
CDR3nt: TGCAGTGGGGAGGAAAGCACAGATACGCAGTATTTT
CDR3aa: CSGEESTDTQYF

abundance: -
d_gene: TRBD1
v_gene: TRBV29-1
j_gene: TRBJ2-7
CDR3nt: TGCAGCGTTCGGACAGGGGAGGCCTCCTACGAGCAGTACTTC
CDR3aa: CSVRTGEASYEQYF

abundance: many
d_gene: TRBD2
v_gene: TRBV10-3
j_gene: TRBJ2-5
CDR3nt: TGTGCCATCGGAGCGGGACAAGAGACCCAGTACTTC
CDR3aa: CAIGAGQETQYF

abundance: few
d_gene: -
v_gene: TRBV5-4
j_gene: TRBJ2-7
CDR3nt: TGTGCCAGCAGCTTTCTAGCGACCGAGCAGTACTTC
CDR3aa: CASSFLATEQYF

abundance: many
d_gene: -
v_gene: TRBV5-1
j_gene: TRBJ1-4
CDR3nt: TGCGCCAGCAGCTTGGGAACTAGTGAAAAACTGTTTTTT
CDR3aa: CASSLGTSEKLFF

abundance: many
d_gene: TRBD2
v_gene: TRBV7-9
j_gene: TRBJ2-4
CDR3nt: TGTGCCAGCAGCTCCTCCGCGGGGGACATTCAGTACTTC
CDR3aa: CASSSSAGDIQYF

abundance: many
d_gene: TRBD1
v_gene: TRBV28
j_gene: TRBJ2-2
CDR3nt: TGTGCCAGCAGTTTAGAGACAGGGGGCGGGTCCGGGGAGCTGTTTTTT
CDR3aa: CASSLETGGGSGELFF

abundance: many
d_gene: -
v_gene: TRBV7-2
j_gene: TRBJ1-6
CDR3nt: TGTGCCAGCAGCTTTGCAGTGGGAGGTAGTTCACCCCTCCACTTT
CDR3aa: CASSFAVGGSSPLHF

abundance: many
d_gene: -
v_gene: TRBV28
j_gene: TRBJ2-7
CDR3nt: TGTGCCACCCTTACGGGACACCACTCCTACGAGCAGTACTTC
CDR3aa: CATLTGHHSYEQYF

abundance: many
d_gene: -
v_gene: TRBV16
j_gene: TRBJ2-7
CDR3nt: TGTGCCAGCAGCCAGGGTAGGATTCCCCAAGCCGAGCAGTACTTC
CDR3aa: CASSQGRIPQAEQYF

abundance: many
d_gene: TRBD2
v_gene: TRBV9
j_gene: TRBJ2-1
CDR3nt: TGTGCCAGCAGCGTAACGGGACTAGCGGGTCCGACCCCCTACAATGAGCAGTTCTTC
CDR3aa: CASSVTGLAGPTPYNEQFF

abundance: many
d_gene: -
v_gene: TRBV5-1
j_gene: TRBJ2-5
CDR3nt: TGCGCCAGCAGCCTGAACGCGGGCCACCAAGAGACCCAGTACTTC
CDR3aa: CASSLNAGHQETQYF

abundance: many
d_gene: -
v_gene: TRBV10-3
j_gene: TRBJ2-1
CDR3nt: TGTGCCATCAGTGGGTCATTAACTAGCAGGGAGAATGAGCAGTTCTTC
CDR3aa: CAISGSLTSRENEQFF

abundance: many
d_gene: -
v_gene: TRBV10-2
j_gene: TRBJ1-5
CDR3nt: TGCGCCGCAGGGGAACAGCCCCAGCATTTT
CDR3aa: CAAGEQPQHF

abundance: few
d_gene: -
v_gene: TRBV14
j_gene: TRBJ2-7
CDR3nt: TGTGCCAGCAGCAACATGAGGACGAGCGAGCAGTACTTC
CDR3aa: CASSNMRTSEQYF

abundance: many
d_gene: TRBD1
v_gene: TRBV5-4
j_gene: TRBJ2-3
CDR3nt: TGTGCCAGCAGCTTGGACCCTGTCAGGGGGATGACAGATACGCAGTATTTT
CDR3aa: CASSLDPVRGMTDTQYF

abundance: many
d_gene: -
v_gene: TRBV12-3/TRBV12-4
j_gene: TRBJ2-2
CDR3nt: TGTGCCAGCAGTGCCTTGGGGGAGCTGTTTTTT
CDR3aa: CASSALGELFF

abundance: many
d_gene: -
v_gene: TRBV5-1
j_gene: TRBJ1-1
CDR3nt: TGCGCCAGCCAGGAAATGGGGATGGCTGAAGCTTTCTTT
CDR3aa: CASQEMGMAEAFF

abundance: many
d_gene: -
v_gene: TRBV3-1
j_gene: TRBJ1-2
CDR3nt: TGTGCCAGCAGTCCAAGCACCAGTTTCTATGGCTACACCTTC
CDR3aa: CASSPSTSFYGYTF

abundance: many
d_gene: TRBD2
v_gene: TRBV29-1
j_gene: TRBJ2-5
CDR3nt: TGCAGCTCCCCCGGGACTAGAAATTCGGAGACCCAGTACTTC
CDR3aa: CSSPGTRNSETQYF

abundance: -
d_gene: TRBD2
v_gene: TRBV27
j_gene: TRBJ2-1
CDR3nt: TGTTCCAGCAGTTCCCTAGCGGGAGATGGAAATGAGCAGTTCTTC
CDR3aa: CSSSSLAGDGNEQFF

abundance: many
d_gene: TRBD2
v_gene: TRBV12-3/TRBV12-4
j_gene: TRBJ2-7
CDR3nt: TGTGCCAGCAGTTGGAGACTAGCGGGAGGGTCGAGGGAGCAGTACTTC
CDR3aa: CASSWRLAGGSREQYF

abundance: many
d_gene: -
v_gene: TRBV29-1
j_gene: TRBJ2-5
CDR3nt: TGCAGCGCCCACGGACACAACCAAGAGACCCAGTACTTC
CDR3aa: CSAHGHNQETQYF

abundance: many
d_gene: -
v_gene: TRBV12-3/TRBV12-4
j_gene: TRBJ2-2
CDR3nt: TGTGCCAGCAGTAGACAAGTCACCGGGGAGCTGTTTTTT
CDR3aa: CASSRQVTGELFF

abundance: many
d_gene: TRBD1
v_gene: TRBV5-1
j_gene: TRBJ1-5
CDR3nt: TGCGCCAGCAGCTACGAGGCAGGGGGCAGCCAGCCCCAGCATTTT
CDR3aa: CASSYEAGGSQPQHF

abundance: many
d_gene: -
v_gene: TRBV27
j_gene: TRBJ1-2
CDR3nt: TGTGCCAGCAGTTTACGGCAGGGTCCTGGCTACACCTTC
CDR3aa: CASSLRQGPGYTF

abundance: many
d_gene: TRBD2
v_gene: TRBV7-9
j_gene: TRBJ2-7
CDR3nt: TGTGCCAGCAGCTTAGTCGCCGGGACTAGCGGCTACGAGCAGTACTTC
CDR3aa: CASSLVAGTSGYEQYF

abundance: many
d_gene: -
v_gene: TRBV12-3/TRBV12-4
j_gene: TRBJ1-5
CDR3nt: TGTGCCAGCAGTTCGGGATTCAATCAGCCCCAGCATTTT
CDR3aa: CASSSGFNQPQHF

abundance: many
d_gene: TRBD1
v_gene: TRBV6-5
j_gene: TRBJ1-3
CDR3nt: TGTGCCAGCAGAAACAGGGGGCGGGAAAACACCATATATTTT
CDR3aa: CASRNRGRENTIYF

abundance: many
d_gene: TRBD2
v_gene: TRBV5-1
j_gene: TRBJ2-1
CDR3nt: TGCGCCAGCAGCTTGGGGACTAGCGGGAGTCAGTTCTTC
CDR3aa: CASSLGTSGSQFF

abundance: many
d_gene: -
v_gene: TRBV27
j_gene: TRBJ2-1
CDR3nt: TGTGCCAGCAGTTCCCTAGCCAAAAGCTCCTACAATGAGCAGTTCTTC
CDR3aa: CASSSLAKSSYNEQFF

abundance: -
d_gene: TRBD1
v_gene: TRBV18
j_gene: TRBJ1-5
CDR3nt: TGTGCCAGCTCATCCGGGACAGGGAGTGAGCCCCAGCATTTT
CDR3aa: CASSSGTGSEPQHF

abundance: many
d_gene: TRBD1
v_gene: TRBV10-3
j_gene: TRBJ2-6
CDR3nt: TGTGCCATCTCGCAGGGGGCGCGCGGGGCCAACGTCCTGACTTTC
CDR3aa: CAISQGARGANVLTF

abundance: many
d_gene: -
v_gene: TRBV10-2
j_gene: TRBJ2-1
CDR3nt: TGCGCCAGCAGTGTGGGCTATCCTTCCTACAATGAGCAGTTCTTC
CDR3aa: CASSVGYPSYNEQFF